The sequence of this T cell receptor beta chain was determined in a study of blood T cell repertoires in COVID-19. Across the study: Sources were T cells, B-cell-depleted T cells, or PBMCs; the material itself was cDNA or gDNA.

The repertoire was sequenced with immunoSEQ multiplex PCR; TCRdb's copy has only in-frame clones and lacks some. This table has hundreds of thousands of clones, roughly nine tenths appearing once. Participants' reported clinical history set cohort assignment. Individuals in the exposed group had encountered a COVID-19 case within 2 weeks preceding study entry. In germline, CDR1 is LGHNA, CDR2 YNFKEQ. V gave up 0 bases and J gave up 8 bases; unmatched junction bases: 8. The CDR3 sequence is 16 residues long. The receptor's source is a woman between 45 and 65 years old who had been exposed to COVID-19. The chain carries TRBV4-2 and TRBJ1-4; 8 bases map to TRBD1. Sequencing was done on a sample of PBMCs or T cells enriched from blood (not recorded which). CDR3 in amino acids: CASSQDDGQGEEKLFF. The DNA of the CDR3 is TGTGCCAGCAGCCAAGACGACGGACAGGGCGAAGAAAAACTGTTTTTT.